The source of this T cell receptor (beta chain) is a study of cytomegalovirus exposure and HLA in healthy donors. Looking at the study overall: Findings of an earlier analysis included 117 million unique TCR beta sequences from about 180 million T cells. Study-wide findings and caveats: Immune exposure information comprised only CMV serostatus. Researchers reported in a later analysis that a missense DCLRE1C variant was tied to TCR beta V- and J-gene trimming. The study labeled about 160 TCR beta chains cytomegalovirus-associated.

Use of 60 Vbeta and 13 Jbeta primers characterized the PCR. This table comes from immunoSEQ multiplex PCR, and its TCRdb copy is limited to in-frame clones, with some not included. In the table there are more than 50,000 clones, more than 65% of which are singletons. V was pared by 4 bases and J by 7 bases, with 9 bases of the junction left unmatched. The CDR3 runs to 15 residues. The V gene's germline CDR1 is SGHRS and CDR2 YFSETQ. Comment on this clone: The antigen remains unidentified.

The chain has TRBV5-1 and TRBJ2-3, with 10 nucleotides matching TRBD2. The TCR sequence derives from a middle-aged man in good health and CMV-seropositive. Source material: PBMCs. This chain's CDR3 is CASSRSSGGYNTQYF. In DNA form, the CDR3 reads TGCGCCAGCAGCCGTAGTAGCGGGGGGTACAATACGCAGTATTTT.